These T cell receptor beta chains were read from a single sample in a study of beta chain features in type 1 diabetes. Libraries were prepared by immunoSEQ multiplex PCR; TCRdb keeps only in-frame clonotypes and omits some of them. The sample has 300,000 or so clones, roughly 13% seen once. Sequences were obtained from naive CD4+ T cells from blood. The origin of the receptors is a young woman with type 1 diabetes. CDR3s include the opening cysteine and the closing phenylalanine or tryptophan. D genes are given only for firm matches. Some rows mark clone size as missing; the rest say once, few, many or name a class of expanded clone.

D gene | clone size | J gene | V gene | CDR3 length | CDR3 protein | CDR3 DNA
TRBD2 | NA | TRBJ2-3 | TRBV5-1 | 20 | CASSLVPGLAGGKSTDTQYF | TGCGCCAGCAGCTTGGTGCCGGGACTAGCGGGAGGAAAAAGCACAGATACGCAGTATTTT
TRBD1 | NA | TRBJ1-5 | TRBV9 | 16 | CASSPGRGTGDQPQHF | TGTGCCAGCAGCCCCGGTCGCGGGACAGGGGATCAGCCCCAGCATTTT
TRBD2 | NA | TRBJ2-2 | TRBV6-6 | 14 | CASGSGSGAGELFF | TGTGCCAGCGGTAGCGGGAGCGGAGCCGGGGAGCTGTTTTTT
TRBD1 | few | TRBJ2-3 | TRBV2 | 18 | CASSEGGLGQVSGDTQYF | TGTGCCAGCAGTGAAGGGGGATTGGGACAGGTCTCGGGGGATACGCAGTATTTT
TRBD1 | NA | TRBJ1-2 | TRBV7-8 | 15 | CASSLVAGGAVGYTF | TGTGCCAGCAGCTTAGTAGCAGGGGGCGCCGTCGGCTACACCTTC
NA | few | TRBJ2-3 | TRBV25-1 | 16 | CASSEFRRGSTDTQYF | TGTGCCAGCAGTGAATTCCGGAGGGGTAGCACAGATACGCAGTATTTT
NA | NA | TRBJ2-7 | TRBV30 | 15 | CAWSVWAGSGGEQYF | TGTGCCTGGAGTGTCTGGGCGGGTTCCGGAGGCGAGCAGTACTTC
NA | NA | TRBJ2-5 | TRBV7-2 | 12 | CASRNRDETQYF | TGTGCCAGCAGAAACAGGGACGAGACCCAGTACTTC
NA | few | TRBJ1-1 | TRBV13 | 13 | CASSPRRDPEAFF | TGTGCCAGCAGCCCCCGGAGGGACCCTGAAGCTTTCTTT
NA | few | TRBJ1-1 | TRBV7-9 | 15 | CASSFFRDPNTEAFF | TGTGCCAGCAGCTTTTTCAGGGATCCGAACACTGAAGCTTTCTTT
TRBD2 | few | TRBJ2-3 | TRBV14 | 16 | CASSQERTSGTDTQYF | TGTGCCAGCAGCCAAGAAAGGACTAGCGGCACAGATACGCAGTATTTT
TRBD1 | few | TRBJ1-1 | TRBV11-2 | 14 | CASSFGTANTEAFF | TGTGCCAGCAGCTTTGGGACAGCGAACACTGAAGCTTTCTTT
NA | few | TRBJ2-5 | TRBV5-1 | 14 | CASSLAAAQETQYF | TGCGCCAGCAGCTTGGCGGCAGCGCAAGAGACCCAGTACTTC
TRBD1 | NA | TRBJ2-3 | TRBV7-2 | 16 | CASSLAGRGRADTQYF | TGTGCCAGCAGCTTAGCGGGCAGGGGGCGAGCAGATACGCAGTATTTT
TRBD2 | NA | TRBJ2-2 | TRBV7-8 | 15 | CASSLRLAGVGELFF | TGTGCCAGCAGCTTACGACTAGCGGGAGTAGGGGAGCTGTTTTTT
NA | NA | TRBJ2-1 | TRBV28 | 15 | CASSLGSVSYNEQFF | TGTGCCAGCAGTCTCGGGAGTGTTTCCTACAATGAGCAGTTCTTC
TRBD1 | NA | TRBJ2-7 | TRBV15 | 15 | CATSSRTGIGGEQYF | TGTGCCACCAGCAGCAGGACAGGGATAGGAGGCGAGCAGTACTTC
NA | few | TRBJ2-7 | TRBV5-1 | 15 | CASSLRGTLDYEQYF | TGCGCCAGCAGCTTGAGAGGGACTCTAGACTACGAGCAGTACTTC
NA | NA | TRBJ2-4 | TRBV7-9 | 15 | CASSDKQLAKNIQYF | TGTGCCAGCAGTGATAAACAGCTAGCCAAAAACATTCAGTACTTC
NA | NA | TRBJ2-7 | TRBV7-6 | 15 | CASSPRPAPGDEQYF | TGTGCCAGCAGCCCCCGACCCGCCCCAGGGGACGAGCAGTACTTC
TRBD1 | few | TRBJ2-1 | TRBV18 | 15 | CASSPAGTAYNEQFF | TGTGCCAGCTCACCAGCCGGGACAGCCTACAATGAGCAGTTCTTC
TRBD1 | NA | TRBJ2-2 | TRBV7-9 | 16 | CASSLGQGLNTGELFF | TGTGCCAGCAGCTTAGGACAGGGGCTGAACACCGGGGAGCTGTTTTTT
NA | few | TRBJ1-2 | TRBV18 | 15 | CASSPRRQENYGYTF | TGTGCCAGCTCACCTCGTAGACAGGAGAACTATGGCTACACCTTC
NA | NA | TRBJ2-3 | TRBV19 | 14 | CASSLARGTDTQYF | TGTGCCAGTAGTTTAGCCCGGGGCACAGATACGCAGTATTTT
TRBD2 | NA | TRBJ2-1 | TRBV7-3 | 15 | CASSGGTSGFSEQFF | TGTGCCAGCAGCGGCGGGACTAGCGGGTTCAGTGAGCAGTTCTTC
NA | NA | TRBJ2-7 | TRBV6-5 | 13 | CASSKAGYYEQYF | TGTGCCAGCAGCAAAGCAGGGTACTACGAGCAGTACTTC
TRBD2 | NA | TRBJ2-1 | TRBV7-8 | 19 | CASSLAGGTSGRANGEQFF | TGTGCCAGCAGCTTAGCGGGAGGGACTAGCGGGAGGGCCAACGGTGAGCAGTTCTTC
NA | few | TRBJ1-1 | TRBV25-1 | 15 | CASSEYAGRGTEAFF | TGTGCCAGCAGTGAATACGCAGGGAGGGGAACTGAAGCTTTCTTT
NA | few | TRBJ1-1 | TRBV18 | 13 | CASSPQGGTEAFF | TGTGCCAGCTCACCACAGGGAGGCACTGAAGCTTTCTTT
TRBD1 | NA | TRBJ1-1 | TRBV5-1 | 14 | CASSSGQGGTEAFF | TGCGCCAGCAGCTCTGGACAGGGCGGAACTGAAGCTTTCTTT
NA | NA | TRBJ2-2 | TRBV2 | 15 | CASSDVTANTGELFF | TGTGCCAGCAGTGATGTTACAGCGAACACCGGGGAGCTGTTTTTT